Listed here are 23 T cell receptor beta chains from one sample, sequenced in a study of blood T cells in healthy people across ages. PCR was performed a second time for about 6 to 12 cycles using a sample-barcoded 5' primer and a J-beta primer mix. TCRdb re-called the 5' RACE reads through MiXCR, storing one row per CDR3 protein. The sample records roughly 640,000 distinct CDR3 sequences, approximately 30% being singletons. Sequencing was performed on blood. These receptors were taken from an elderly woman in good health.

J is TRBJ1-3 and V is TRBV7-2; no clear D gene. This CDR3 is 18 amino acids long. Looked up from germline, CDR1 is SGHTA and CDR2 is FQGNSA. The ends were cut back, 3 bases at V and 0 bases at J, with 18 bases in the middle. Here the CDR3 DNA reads TGTGCCAGCAGCTTTATGACTCACCAGGATCCCTCTGGAAACACCATATATTTT. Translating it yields CASSFMTHQDPSGNTIYF.

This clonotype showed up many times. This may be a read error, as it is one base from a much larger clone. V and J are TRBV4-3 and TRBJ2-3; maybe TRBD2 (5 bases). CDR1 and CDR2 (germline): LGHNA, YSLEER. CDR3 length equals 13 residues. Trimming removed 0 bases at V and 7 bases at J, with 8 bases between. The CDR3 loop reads CASSQERGNTQYF. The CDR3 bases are TGCGCCAGCAGCCAAGAACGGGGAAATACGCAGTATTTT.

The CDR3 loop is CASSLIGGQLQYF. CDR3 bases: TGCGCCAGCAGCTTGATAGGAGGGCAGTTACAGTACTTC. The V and J genes are TRBV5-1 and TRBJ2-5, with D possibly being TRBD2 (6 bases). Germline V lookup: CDR1 SGHRS, CDR2 YFSETQ. With 1 base removed from V and 11 bases from J, the gap between germline ends came to 15 bases. This CDR3 contains 13 residues.

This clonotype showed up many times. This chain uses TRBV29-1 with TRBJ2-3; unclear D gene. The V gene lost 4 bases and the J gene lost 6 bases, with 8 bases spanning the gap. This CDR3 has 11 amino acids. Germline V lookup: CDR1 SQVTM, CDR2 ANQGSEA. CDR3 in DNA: TGCAGCGTTGTGGAGCTGGATACGCAGTATTTT. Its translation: CSVVELDTQYF.

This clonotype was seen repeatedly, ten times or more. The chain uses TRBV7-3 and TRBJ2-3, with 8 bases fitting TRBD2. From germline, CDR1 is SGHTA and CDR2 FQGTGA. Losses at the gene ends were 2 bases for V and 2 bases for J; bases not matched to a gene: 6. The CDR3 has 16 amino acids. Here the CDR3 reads CASSLGLAGFTDTQYF. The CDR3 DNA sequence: TGTGCCAGCAGCTTAGGGCTAGCGGGTTTCACAGATACGCAGTATTTT.

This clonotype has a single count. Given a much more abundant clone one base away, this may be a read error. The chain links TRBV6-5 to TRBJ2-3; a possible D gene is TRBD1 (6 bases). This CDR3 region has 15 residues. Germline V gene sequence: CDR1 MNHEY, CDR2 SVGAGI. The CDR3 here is CASKRAGEGADTQYF. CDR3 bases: TGCGCTAGTAAACGGGCAGGGGAAGGCGCAGATACGCAGTATTTT.

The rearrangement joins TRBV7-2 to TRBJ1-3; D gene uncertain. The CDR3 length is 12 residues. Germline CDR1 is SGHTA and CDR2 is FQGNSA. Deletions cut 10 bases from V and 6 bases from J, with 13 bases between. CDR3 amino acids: CATRAGKNTIYF. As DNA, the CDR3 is TGTGCCACAAGGGCGGGTAAAAACACCATATATTTT.

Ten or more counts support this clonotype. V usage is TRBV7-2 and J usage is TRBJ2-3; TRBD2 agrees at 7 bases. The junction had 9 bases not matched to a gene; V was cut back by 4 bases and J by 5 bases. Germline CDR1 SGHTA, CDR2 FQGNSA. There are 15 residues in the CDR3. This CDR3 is CASSSRGVGQDTQYF. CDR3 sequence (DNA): TGTGCCAGCAGCTCCCGGGGGGTTGGTCAAGATACGCAGTATTTT.

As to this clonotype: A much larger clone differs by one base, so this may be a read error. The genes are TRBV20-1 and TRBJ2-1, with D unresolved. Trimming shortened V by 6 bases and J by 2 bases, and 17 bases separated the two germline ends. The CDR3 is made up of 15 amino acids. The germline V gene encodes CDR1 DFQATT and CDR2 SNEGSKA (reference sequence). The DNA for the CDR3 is TGCAGTGCGGAACCGACTTCCAGCCCCTACAATGAGCAGTTCTTC. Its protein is CSAEPTSSPYNEQFF.

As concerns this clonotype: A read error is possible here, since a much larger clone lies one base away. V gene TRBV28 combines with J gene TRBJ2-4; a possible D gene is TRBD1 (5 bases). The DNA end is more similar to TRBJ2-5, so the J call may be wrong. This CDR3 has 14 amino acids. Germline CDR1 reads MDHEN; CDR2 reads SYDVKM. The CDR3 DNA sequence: TGTGCCAGCGTGTGGCAGGGTTCTTCGGAGACCCAGTACTTC. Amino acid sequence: CASVWQGSSETQYF.

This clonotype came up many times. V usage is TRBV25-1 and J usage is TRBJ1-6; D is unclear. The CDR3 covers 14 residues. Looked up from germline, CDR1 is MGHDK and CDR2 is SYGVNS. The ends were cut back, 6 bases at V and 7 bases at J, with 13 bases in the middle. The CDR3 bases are TGTGCCAGCAGCCTGCCAGAAGTAAATTCACCCCTCCACTTT. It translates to CASSLPEVNSPLHF.

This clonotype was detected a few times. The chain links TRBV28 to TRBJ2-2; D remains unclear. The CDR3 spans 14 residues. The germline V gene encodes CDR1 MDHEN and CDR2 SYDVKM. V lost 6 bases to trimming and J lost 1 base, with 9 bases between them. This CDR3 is CASSPAGNTGELFF. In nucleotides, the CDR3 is TGTGCCAGCAGCCCAGCAGGGAACACCGGGGAGCTGTTTTTT.

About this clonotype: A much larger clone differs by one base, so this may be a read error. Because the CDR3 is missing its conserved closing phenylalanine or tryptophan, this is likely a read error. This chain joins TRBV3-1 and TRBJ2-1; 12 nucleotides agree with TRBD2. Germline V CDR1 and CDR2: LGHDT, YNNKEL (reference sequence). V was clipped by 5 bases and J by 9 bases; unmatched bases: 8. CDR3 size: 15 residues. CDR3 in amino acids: CASSTGLAGLFEQFC. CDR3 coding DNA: TGTGCCAGCAGCACGGGACTAGCGGGCTTATTTGAGCAGTTCTGC.

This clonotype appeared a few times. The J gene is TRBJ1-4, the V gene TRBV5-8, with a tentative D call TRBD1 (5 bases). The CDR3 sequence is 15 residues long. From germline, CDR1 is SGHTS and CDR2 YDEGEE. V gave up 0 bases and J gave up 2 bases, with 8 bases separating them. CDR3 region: CASSLEGLTNEKLFF. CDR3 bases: TGTGCCAGCAGCTTGGAGGGGTTGACTAATGAAAAACTGTTTTTT. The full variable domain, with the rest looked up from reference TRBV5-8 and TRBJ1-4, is EAGVTQSPTHLIKTRGQQATLRCSPISGHTSVYWYQQALGLGLQFLLWYDEGEERNRGNFPPRFSGRQFPNYSSELNVNALELEDSALYLCASSLEGLTNEKLFFGSGTQLSVL.

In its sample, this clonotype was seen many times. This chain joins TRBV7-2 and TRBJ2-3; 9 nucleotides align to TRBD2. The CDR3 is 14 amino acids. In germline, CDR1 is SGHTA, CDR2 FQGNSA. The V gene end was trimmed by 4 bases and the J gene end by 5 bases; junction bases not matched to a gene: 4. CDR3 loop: CASSSRGGEDTQYF. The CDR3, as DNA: TGTGCCAGCAGCTCGCGGGGGGGCGAAGATACGCAGTATTTT.

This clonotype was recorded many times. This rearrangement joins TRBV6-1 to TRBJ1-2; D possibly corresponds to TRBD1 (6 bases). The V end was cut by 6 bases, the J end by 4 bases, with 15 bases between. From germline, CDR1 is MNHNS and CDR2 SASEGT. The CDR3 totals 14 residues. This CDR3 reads CASSLTQGPYGYTF. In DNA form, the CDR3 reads TGTGCCAGCAGCCTTACCCAGGGGCCCTATGGCTACACCTTC.

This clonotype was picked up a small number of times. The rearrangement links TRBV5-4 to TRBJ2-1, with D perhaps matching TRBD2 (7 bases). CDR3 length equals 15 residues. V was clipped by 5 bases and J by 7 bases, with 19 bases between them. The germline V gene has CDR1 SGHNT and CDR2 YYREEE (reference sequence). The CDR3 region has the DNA TGTGCCAGCAGAAAGGGGGGGGGCCTAGAGAATGAGCAGTTCTTC. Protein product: CASRKGGGLENEQFF.

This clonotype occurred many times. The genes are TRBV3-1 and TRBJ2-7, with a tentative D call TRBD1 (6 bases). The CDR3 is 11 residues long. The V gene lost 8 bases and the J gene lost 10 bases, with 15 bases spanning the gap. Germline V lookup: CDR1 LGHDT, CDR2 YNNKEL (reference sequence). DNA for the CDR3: TGTGCCAGCGCGGACAGCCGTGGTCAGTACTTC. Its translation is CASADSRGQYF.

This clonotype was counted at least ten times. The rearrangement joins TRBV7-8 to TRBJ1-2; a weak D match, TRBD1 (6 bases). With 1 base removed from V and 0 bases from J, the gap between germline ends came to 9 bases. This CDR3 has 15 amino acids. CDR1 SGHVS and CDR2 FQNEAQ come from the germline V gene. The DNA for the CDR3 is TGTGCCAGCAGCTTAGTTCAGGGGACTAACTATGGCTACACCTTC. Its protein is CASSLVQGTNYGYTF.

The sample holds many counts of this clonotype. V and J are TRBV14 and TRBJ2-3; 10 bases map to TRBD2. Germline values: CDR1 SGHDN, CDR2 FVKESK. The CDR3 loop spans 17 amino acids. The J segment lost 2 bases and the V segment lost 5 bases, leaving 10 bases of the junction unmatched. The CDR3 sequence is CASSEARLAGATDTQYF. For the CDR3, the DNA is TGTGCCAGCAGCGAAGCGCGTCTAGCGGGAGCCACAGATACGCAGTATTTT.

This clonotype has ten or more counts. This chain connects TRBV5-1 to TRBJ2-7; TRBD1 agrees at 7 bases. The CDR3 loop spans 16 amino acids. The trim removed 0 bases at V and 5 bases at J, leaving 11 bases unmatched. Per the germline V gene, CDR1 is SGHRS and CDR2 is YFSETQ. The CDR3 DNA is TGCGCCAGCAGCTTGGGGGAACAGGGGCGTCGCGACGAGCAGTACTTC. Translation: CASSLGEQGRRDEQYF. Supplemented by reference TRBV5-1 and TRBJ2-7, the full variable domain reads KAGVTQTPRYLIKTRGQQVTLSCSPISGHRSVSWYQQTPGQGLQFLFEYFSETQRNKGNFPGRFSGRQFSNSRSEMNVSTLELGDSALYLCASSLGEQGRRDEQYFGPGTRLTVT.

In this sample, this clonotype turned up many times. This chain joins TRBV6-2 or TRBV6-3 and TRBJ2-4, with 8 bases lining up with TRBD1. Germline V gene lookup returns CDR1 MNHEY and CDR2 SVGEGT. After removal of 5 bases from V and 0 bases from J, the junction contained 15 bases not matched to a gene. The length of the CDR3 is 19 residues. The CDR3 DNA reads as TGTGCCAGCAGTGGACTCACCGGGACAGGACTAATAGCCAAAAACATTCAGTACTTC. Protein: CASSGLTGTGLIAKNIQYF.

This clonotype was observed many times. The CDR3 sequence is CSVGEVSNQPQHF. In DNA form, the CDR3 reads TGCAGCGTTGGAGAGGTCAGCAATCAGCCCCAGCATTTT. The chain joins TRBV29-1 to TRBJ1-5; unclear D gene. The CDR3 runs to 13 residues. Germline V gene sequence: CDR1 SQVTM, CDR2 ANQGSEA. Trimming left V 4 bases short and J 1 base short, with 8 bases between. Full variable domain (outside the CDR3, taken from reference TRBV29-1 and TRBJ1-5): SAVISQKPSRDICQRGTSLTIQCQVDSQVTMMFWYRQQPGQSLTLIATANQGSEATYESGFVIDKFPISRPNLTFSTLTVSNMSPEDSSIYLCSVGEVSNQPQHFGDGTRLSIL.